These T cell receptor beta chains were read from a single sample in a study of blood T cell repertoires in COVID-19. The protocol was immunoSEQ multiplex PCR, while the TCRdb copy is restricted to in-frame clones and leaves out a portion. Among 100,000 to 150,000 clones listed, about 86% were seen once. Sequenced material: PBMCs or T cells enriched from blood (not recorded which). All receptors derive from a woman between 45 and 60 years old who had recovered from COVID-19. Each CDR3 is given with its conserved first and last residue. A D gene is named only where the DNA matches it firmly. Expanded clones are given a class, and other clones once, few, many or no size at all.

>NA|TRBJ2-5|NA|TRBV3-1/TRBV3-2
TGTGCCAGCAGCCACAGTGGAGAGACCCAGTACTTC
CASSHSGETQYF
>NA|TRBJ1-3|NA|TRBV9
TGTGCCAGCAGCGTAGCTGGAGGGGCGCGGGGAAACACCATATATTTT
CASSVAGGARGNTIYF
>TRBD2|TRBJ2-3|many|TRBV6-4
TGTGCCAGCAGTGACTCTAGCGGGGGGGCAGATACGCAGTATTTT
CASSDSSGGADTQYF
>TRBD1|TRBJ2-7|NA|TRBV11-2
TGTGCCAGCAAAGATCAGGGGGCGCTTATCGAGCAGTACTTC
CASKDQGALIEQYF
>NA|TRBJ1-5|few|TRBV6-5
TGTGCCAGCAGGGCAGGGGAATCGAACAATCAGCCCCAGCATTTT
CASRAGESNNQPQHF
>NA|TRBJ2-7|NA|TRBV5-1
TGCGCCAGCAGCTCCCAGACAACCGAGCAGTACTTC
CASSSQTTEQYF
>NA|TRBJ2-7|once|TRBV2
TGTGCCAGCAGTGATGGGTCGGGATCCTACGAGCAGTACTTC
CASSDGSGSYEQYF
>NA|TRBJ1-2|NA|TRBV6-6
TGTGCCAGCAGTTACGACGAAGGGGGAAGGGATGGCTACACCTTC
CASSYDEGGRDGYTF
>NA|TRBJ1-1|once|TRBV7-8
TGTGCCAGCAGCTTATTCCTTGGCAGCGATGAAGCTTTCTTT
CASSLFLGSDEAFF
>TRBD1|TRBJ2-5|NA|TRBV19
TGTGCCAGTAGTATAGTCGGGACAGGGGGGCAAGAGACCCAGTACTTC
CASSIVGTGGQETQYF
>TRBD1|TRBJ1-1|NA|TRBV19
TGTGCCAGTAGTTACAGGGGCTTCATGGGCACTGAAGCTTTCTTT
CASSYRGFMGTEAFF
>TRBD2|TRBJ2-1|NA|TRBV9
TGTGCCAGCAGCGTAGCTAGCGGGGGGGCGATCAATGAGCAGTTCTTC
CASSVASGGAINEQFF
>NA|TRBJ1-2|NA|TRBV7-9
TGTGCCAGCAGCTTAGTCCGGGTCAACTATGGCTACACCTTC
CASSLVRVNYGYTF
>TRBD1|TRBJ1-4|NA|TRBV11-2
TGTGCCAGCAGCCCGAGGACAGGGTTCGGGGAAAAACTGTTTTTT
CASSPRTGFGEKLFF
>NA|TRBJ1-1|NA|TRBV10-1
TGCGCCAGCAGTGAGTTGGAGACTTCTAAGGCTTTCTTT
CASSELETSKAFF
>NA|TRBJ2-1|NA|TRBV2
TGTGCCAGCAGGATGTCCGGGGTCCTTGAGCAGTTCTTC
CASRMSGVLEQFF
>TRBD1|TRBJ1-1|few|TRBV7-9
TGTGCCAGCAGCTTGGGGACAGGGGTCACTGAAGCTTTCTTT
CASSLGTGVTEAFF
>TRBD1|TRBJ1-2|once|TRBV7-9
TGTGCCAGCAGCCCACCCCAAGGGACAGGCTATGGCTACACCTTC
CASSPPQGTGYGYTF
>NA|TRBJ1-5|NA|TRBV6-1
TGTGCCAGCAGGGAACCTACTAGACCTGATAGCAATCAGCCCCAGCATTTT
CASREPTRPDSNQPQHF
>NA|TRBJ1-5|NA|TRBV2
TGTGCCAGCAGTTGGCAGGGTGACCAGCCCCAGCATTTT
CASSWQGDQPQHF
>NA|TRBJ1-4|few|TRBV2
TGTGCCAGCAGTGACCGGGGTGGAGAAAAACTGTTTTTT
CASSDRGGEKLFF
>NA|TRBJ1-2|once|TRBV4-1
TGCGCCAGCAGCCAAACTTTGACAGAGAACTATGGCTACACCTTC
CASSQTLTENYGYTF
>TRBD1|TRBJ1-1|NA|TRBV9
TGTGCCAGCAGCGCCTGGGGACAGGGGGCCACTGAAGCTTTCTTT
CASSAWGQGATEAFF
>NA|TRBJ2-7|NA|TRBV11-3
TGTGCCAGCAGCTTGAGGACCTACGAGCAGTACTTC
CASSLRTYEQYF
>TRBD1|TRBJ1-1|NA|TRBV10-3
TGTGCCATCAGTGAGTGGGGACAGGGGGCGCGAACTGAAGCTTTCTTT
CAISEWGQGARTEAFF
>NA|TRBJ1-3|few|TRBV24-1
TGTGCCACCAGTGATTCGCCCGAGGAGGAAGGTTTCGTAAACACCATATATTTT
CATSDSPEEEGFVNTIYF
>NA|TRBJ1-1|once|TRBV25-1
TGTGCCAGCAGTGAATCGTCGGGGGGCACTGAAGCTTTCTTT
CASSESSGGTEAFF
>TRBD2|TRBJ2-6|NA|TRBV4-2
TGTGCCAGCAGCCTCGGGACAGCGGGAGGGGGGGCCAACGTCCTGACTTTC
CASSLGTAGGGANVLTF
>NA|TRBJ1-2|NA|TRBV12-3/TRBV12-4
TGTGCCAGCAGTTTAGCAGGGGGCTATGGCTACACCTTC
CASSLAGGYGYTF